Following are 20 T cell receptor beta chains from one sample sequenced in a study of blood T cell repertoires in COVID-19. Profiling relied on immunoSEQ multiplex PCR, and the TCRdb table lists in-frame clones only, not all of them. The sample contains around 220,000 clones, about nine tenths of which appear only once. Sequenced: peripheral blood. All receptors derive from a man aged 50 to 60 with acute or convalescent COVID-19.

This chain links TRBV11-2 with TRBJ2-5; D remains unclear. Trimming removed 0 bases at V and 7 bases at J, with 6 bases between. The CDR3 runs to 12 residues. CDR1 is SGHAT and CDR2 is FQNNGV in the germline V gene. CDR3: CASSLDSGTQYF. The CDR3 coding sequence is TGTGCCAGCAGCTTAGATTCGGGGACCCAGTACTTC. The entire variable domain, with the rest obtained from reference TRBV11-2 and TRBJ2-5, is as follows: EAGVAQSPRYKIIEKRQSVAFWCNPISGHATLYWYQQILGQGPKLLIQFQNNGVVDDSQLPKDRFSAERLKGVDSTLKIQPAKLEDSAVYLCASSLDSGTQYFGPGTRLLVL.

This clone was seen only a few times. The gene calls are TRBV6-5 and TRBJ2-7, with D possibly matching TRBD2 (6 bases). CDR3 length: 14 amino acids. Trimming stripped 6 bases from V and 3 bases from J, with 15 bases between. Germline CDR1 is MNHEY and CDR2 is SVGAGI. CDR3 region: CASRTGAGLYEQYF. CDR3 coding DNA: TGTGCCAGCAGGACGGGAGCAGGACTCTACGAGCAGTACTTC.

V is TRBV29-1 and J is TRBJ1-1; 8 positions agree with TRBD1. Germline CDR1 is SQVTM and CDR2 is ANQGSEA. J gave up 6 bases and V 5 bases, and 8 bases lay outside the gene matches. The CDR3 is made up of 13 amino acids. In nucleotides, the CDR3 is TGCAGCGTTTACCACGGACAGGGCTCTGAAGCTTTCTTT. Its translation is CSVYHGQGSEAFF. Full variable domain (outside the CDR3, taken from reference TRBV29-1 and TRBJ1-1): SAVISQKPSRDICQRGTSLTIQCQVDSQVTMMFWYRQQPGQSLTLIATANQGSEATYESGFVIDKFPISRPNLTFSTLTVSNMSPEDSSIYLCSVYHGQGSEAFFGQGTRLTVV.

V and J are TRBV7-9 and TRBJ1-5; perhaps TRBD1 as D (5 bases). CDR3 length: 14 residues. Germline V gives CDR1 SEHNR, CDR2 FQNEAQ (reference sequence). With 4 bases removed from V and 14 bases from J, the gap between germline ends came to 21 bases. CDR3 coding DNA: TGTGCCAGCAGCTCTTCCACCCCCTATGACAGTAAGCATTTT. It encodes CASSSSTPYDSKHF. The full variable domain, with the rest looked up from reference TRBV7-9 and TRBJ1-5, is DTGVSQNPRHKITKRGQNVTFRCDPISEHNRLYWYRQTLGQGPEFLTYFQNEAQLEKSRLLSDRFSAERPKGSFSTLEIQRTEQGDSAMYLCASSSSTPYDSKHFGDGTRLSIL.

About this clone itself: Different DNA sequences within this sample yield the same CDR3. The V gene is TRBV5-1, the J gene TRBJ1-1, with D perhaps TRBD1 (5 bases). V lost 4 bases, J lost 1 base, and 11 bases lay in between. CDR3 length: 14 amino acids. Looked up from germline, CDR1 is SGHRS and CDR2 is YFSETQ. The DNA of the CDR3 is TGCGCCAGCAGCCTGGGACGGGAGAACACTGAAGCTTTCTTT. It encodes CASSLGRENTEAFF.

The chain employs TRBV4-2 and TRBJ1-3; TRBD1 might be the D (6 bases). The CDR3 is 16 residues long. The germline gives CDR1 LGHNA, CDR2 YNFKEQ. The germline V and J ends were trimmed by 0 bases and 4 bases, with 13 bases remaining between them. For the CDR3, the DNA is TGTGCCAGCAGCCAAGATGGACAGAGAGAAGGAAACACCATATATTTT. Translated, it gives CASSQDGQREGNTIYF.

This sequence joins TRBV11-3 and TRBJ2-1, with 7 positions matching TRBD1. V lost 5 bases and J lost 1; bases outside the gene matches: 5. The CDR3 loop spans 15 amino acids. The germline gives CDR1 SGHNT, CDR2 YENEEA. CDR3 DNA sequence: TGTGCCAGCAGCCCACAGGGGCTATCCTACAATGAGCAGTTCTTC. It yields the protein CASSPQGLSYNEQFF.

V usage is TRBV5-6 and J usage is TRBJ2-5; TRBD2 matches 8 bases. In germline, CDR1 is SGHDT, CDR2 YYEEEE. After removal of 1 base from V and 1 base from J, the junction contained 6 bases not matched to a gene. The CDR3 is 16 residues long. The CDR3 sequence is CASSLNTGGAQETQYF. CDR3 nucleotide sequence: TGTGCCAGCAGCTTGAATACCGGGGGGGCCCAAGAGACCCAGTACTTC.

The CDR3 sequence is CASSLLGLGAFF. The CDR3 nucleotides are TGTGCCAGCAGCTTACTGGGGCTTGGGGCTTTCTTT. The V call is TRBV11-2, the J call TRBJ1-1, with D possibly being TRBD1 (5 bases). The V end lost 2 bases, the J end lost 11 bases, and 12 bases lay between the germline ends. Per the germline V gene, CDR1 is SGHAT and CDR2 is FQNNGV. The CDR3 runs 12 residues.

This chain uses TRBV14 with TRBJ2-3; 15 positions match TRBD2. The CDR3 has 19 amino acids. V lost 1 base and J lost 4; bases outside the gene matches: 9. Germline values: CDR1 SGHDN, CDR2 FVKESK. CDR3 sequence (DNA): TGTGCCAGCAGCCAAGGGAGGACTAGCGGGGGGGCCTTCCCAGATACGCAGTATTTT. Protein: CASSQGRTSGGAFPDTQYF. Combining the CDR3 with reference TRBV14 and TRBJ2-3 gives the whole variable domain EAGVTQFPSHSVIEKGQTVTLRCDPISGHDNLYWYRRVMGKEIKFLLHFVKESKQDESGMPNNRFLAERTGGTYSTLKVQPAELEDSGVYFCASSQGRTSGGAFPDTQYFGPGTRLTVL.

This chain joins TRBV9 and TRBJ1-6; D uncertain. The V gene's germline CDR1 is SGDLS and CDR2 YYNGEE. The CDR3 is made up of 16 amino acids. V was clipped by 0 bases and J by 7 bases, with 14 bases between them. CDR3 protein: CASSVAPELWNSPLHF. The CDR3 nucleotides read TGTGCCAGCAGCGTAGCTCCGGAGTTGTGGAATTCACCCCTCCACTTT.

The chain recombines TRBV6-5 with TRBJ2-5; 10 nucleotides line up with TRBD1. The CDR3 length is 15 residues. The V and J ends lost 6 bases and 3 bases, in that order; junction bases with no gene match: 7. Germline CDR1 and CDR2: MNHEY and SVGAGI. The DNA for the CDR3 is TGTGCCAGCAGGGGGACAGGGGCCGGGAAAGAGACCCAGTACTTC. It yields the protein CASRGTGAGKETQYF.

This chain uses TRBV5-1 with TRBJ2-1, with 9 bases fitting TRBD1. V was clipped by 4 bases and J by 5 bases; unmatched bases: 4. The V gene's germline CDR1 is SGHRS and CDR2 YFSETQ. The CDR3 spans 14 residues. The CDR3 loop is CASSPGTGNNEQFF. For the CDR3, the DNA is TGCGCCAGCAGCCCGGGGACAGGGAACAATGAGCAGTTCTTC.

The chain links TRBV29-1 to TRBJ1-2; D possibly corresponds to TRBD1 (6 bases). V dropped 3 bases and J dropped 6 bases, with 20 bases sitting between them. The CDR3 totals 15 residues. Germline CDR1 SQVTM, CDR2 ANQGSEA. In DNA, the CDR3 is TGCAGCGTTGATTTGACGCCCGGGGGGACAAATGGCTACACCTTC. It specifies CSVDLTPGGTNGYTF.

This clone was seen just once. The CDR3 DNA reads as TGTGCCAGCAGTTTTAGCCATTCGGAAAAAGCTTTCTTT. Amino acids: CASSFSHSEKAFF. This rearrangement joins TRBV12-3 or TRBV12-4 to TRBJ1-1; no definite D call. The CDR3 contains 13 residues. Trimming removed 3 bases from V and 9 bases from J, with 14 bases in between.

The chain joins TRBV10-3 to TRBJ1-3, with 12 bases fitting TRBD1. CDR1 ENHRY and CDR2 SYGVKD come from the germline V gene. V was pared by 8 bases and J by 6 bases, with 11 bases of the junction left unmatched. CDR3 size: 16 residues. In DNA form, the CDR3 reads TGTGCCATCGCCGCCGGGACAGGGGGCCGGGCAAACACCATATATTTT. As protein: CAIAAGTGGRANTIYF.

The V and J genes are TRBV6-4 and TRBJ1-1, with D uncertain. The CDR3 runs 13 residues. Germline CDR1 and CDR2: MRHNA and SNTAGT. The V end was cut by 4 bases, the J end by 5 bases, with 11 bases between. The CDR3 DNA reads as TGTGCCAGCAGTGCCCAACTTAGTACTGAAGCTTTCTTT. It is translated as CASSAQLSTEAFF.

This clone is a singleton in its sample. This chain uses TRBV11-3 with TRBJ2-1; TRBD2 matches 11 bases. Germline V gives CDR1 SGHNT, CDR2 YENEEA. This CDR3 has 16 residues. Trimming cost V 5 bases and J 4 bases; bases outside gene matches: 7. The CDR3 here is CASSPVGLAGYNEQFF. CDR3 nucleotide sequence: TGTGCCAGCAGCCCCGTCGGACTAGCGGGTTACAATGAGCAGTTCTTC. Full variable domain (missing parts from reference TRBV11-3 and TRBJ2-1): EAGVVQSPRYKIIEKKQPVAFWCNPISGHNTLYWYLQNLGQGPELLIRYENEEAVDDSQLPKDRFSAERLKGVDSTLKIQPAELGDSAVYLCASSPVGLAGYNEQFFGPGTRLTVL.

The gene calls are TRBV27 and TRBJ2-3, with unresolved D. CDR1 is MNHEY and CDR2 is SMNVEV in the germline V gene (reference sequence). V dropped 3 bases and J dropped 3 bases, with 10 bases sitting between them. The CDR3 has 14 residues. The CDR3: CASSFATNTDTQYF. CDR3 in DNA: TGTGCCAGCAGTTTTGCGACAAATACAGATACGCAGTATTTT.

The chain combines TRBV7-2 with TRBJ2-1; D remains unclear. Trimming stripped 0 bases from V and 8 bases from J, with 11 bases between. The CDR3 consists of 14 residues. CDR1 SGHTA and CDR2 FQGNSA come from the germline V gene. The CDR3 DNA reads TGTGCCAGCAGCTTAGCGAAGATTATAGATGAGCAGTTCTTC. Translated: CASSLAKIIDEQFF.